Included here is one T cell receptor (beta chain) sequence, with context. TCRdb analysed the RT-PCR reads with MiXCR anew, one entry per CDR3 protein. The table has about 620,000 distinct CDR3 sequences, 11% seen once; the top ten hold approximately 11%. This entry is derived from a study of response to subunit inactivated influenza vaccine. This CDR3 region has 17 residues. V shed 5 bases, J shed 5 bases, and the junction held 12 bases outside the gene matches. In germline, CDR1 is SGHVS, CDR2 FQNEAQ. This sample also appeared in a second study, on T cells expressing NK-cell markers. As that report states: UMIs accompanied the 5'RACE template switching by which TCR beta cDNA was made. The CD3+CD56-NKG2C+ fraction of a few donors was also led by these clonotypes. What remained unclear was the HCMV specificity of expanded NKG2C+ T cell clones.

The genes are TRBV7-8 and TRBJ2-7, with TRBD2 matching 13 bases. The receptor was derived from a man aged 50 or older who received an inactivated influenza vaccine. Source: PBMCs from blood, taken on the day of vaccination. The CDR3 DNA reads TGTGCCAGCAGCGAGCGCGGACTAGCGGGAGCTCTCGACGAGCAGTACTTC. This sequence encodes CASSERGLAGALDEQYF.